Listed below are T cell receptor beta chains from one sample, sequenced in a study of T cell responses to AZD1222 COVID-19 vaccine. Repertoires were generated with immunoSEQ multiplex PCR, while TCRdb's copy carries only in-frame clones and drops some. The sample yields tens of thousands of clones, 80% to 90% seen once. Sequences were derived from peripheral blood, sampled on day 0 of AZD1222 vaccination. The receptors originated from an adult in good health. The CDR3 runs from the conserved cysteine through the conserved F or W. A D gene is named only where the DNA matches it firmly. Rows give clone size only sometimes, using once, few, many, or a class for an expanded clone.

>.|TRBV19|15|TRBJ1-4|.
TGTGCCAGTAGTCTCCCTTATGCAACTAATGAAAAACTGTTTTTT
CASSLPYATNEKLFF
>.|TRBV6-2/TRBV6-3|13|TRBJ1-6|.
TGTGCCAGCAGCCCTGTTTGGAATTCACCCCTCCACTTT
CASSPVWNSPLHF
>.|TRBV30|14|TRBJ1-6|.
TGTGCCTGGAGTGTACTTGAGGGGACTTCACCCCTCCACTTT
CAWSVLEGTSPLHF
>TRBD1|TRBV29-1|13|TRBJ1-1|.
TGCAGCGTCCGGCGAGACAGGGACACTGAAGCTTTCTTT
CSVRRDRDTEAFF
>.|TRBV28|14|TRBJ2-3|.
TGTGCCAGCAGTTTAGGTCAGCCCACACATACGCAGTATTTT
CASSLGQPTHTQYF
>.|TRBV28|14|TRBJ1-4|.
TGTGCCAGCAATCCGGCTCCCAGGAATGAAAAACTGTTTTTT
CASNPAPRNEKLFF
>TRBD2|TRBV10-3|15|TRBJ2-7|.
TGTGCCATCATGGCTAGCGGAGCCCAATCCTACGAGCAGTACTTC
CAIMASGAQSYEQYF
>TRBD1|TRBV7-9|15|TRBJ1-2|.
TGTGCCAGCAGCGTACCGGGACAGAGAAACTATGGCTACACCTTC
CASSVPGQRNYGYTF
>.|TRBV6-5|16|TRBJ1-1|.
TGTGCCAGCAGTTACTTTTCCAGACCCAGGGTGACTGAAGCTTTCTTT
CASSYFSRPRVTEAFF
>.|TRBV5-1|13|TRBJ1-1|once
TGCGCCAGCAGCTTGGAACAGGGCACTGAAGCTTTCTTT
CASSLEQGTEAFF
>TRBD2|TRBV19|15|TRBJ2-3|.
TGTGCCAGTAGTGATAGCGGGAGAGAAGCAGATACGCAGTATTTT
CASSDSGREADTQYF
>.|TRBV21-1|18|TRBJ2-7|.
TGTGCCAGCAGCAAAGCGCTGCCTTACCACAAAAGCTCCTACGAGCAGTACTTC
CASSKALPYHKSSYEQYF
>TRBD2|TRBV6-5|15|TRBJ2-1|.
TGTGCCAGCAGTTTCAGTTGGCAGGGCGGGAGGGAGCAGTTCTTC
CASSFSWQGGREQFF
>TRBD1|TRBV5-1|15|TRBJ1-6|.
TGCGCCAGCAGCTTGATGGGACAGGGAAATTCACCCCTCCACTTT
CASSLMGQGNSPLHF
>TRBD2|TRBV2|15|TRBJ2-1|.
TGTGCCAGCAGTGAGACTAGCGGGCACTACAATGAGCAGTTCTTC
CASSETSGHYNEQFF
>.|TRBV5-1|14|TRBJ1-5|few
TGCGCCAGCAGACCCGGGACCCTGGATCAGCCCCAGCATTTT
CASRPGTLDQPQHF
>.|TRBV19|14|TRBJ2-1|.
TGTGCCAGTAGTCCACGGGAGCGGCGGAGTGAGCAGTTCTTC
CASSPRERRSEQFF
>.|TRBV5-4|13|TRBJ1-4|.
TGTGCCAGCAGCTTATGGAATAATGAAAAACTGTTTTTT
CASSLWNNEKLFF
>.|TRBV12-3/TRBV12-4|13|TRBJ1-2|.
TGTGCCAGCAGCCCGGGACACCGATATGGCTACACCTTC
CASSPGHRYGYTF